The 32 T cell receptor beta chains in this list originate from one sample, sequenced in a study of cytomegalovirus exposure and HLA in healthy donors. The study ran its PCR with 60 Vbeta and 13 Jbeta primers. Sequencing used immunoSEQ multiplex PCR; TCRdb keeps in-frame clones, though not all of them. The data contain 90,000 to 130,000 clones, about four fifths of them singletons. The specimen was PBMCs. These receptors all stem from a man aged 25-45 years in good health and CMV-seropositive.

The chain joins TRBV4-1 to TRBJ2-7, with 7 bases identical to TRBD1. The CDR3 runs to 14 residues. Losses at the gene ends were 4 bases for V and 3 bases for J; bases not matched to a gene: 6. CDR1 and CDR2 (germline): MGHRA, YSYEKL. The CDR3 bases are TGCGCCAGCAGCCCGCCAGGACAGGACTACGAGCAGTACTTC. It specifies CASSPPGQDYEQYF.

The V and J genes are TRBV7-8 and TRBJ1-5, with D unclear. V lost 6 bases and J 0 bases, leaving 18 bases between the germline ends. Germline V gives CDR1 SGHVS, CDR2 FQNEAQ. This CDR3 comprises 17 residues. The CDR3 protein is CASSVIPSGLSNQPQHF. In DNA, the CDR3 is TGTGCCAGCAGTGTAATACCTTCGGGTCTTAGCAATCAGCCCCAGCATTTT.

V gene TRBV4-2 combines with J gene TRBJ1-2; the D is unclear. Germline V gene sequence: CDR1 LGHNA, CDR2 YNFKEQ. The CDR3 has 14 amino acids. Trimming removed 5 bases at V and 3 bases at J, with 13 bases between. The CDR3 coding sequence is TGTGCCAGCAGCTTAGAGTTTCGTGACTATGGCTACACCTTC. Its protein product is CASSLEFRDYGYTF.

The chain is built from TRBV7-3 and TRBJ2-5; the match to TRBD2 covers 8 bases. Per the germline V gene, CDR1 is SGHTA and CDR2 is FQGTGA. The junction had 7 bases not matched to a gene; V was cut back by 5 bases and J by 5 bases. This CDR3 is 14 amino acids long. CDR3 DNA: TGTGCCAGCAGCCCCCGGGCTAGCGGGGAGACCCAGTACTTC. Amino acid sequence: CASSPRASGETQYF.

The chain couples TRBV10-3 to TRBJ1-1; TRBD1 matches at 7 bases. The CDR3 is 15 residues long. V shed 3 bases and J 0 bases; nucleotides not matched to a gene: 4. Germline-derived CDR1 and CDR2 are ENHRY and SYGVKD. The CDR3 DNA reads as TGTGCCATCAGTGATACGGGACAGATGAACACTGAAGCTTTCTTT. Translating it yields CAISDTGQMNTEAFF.

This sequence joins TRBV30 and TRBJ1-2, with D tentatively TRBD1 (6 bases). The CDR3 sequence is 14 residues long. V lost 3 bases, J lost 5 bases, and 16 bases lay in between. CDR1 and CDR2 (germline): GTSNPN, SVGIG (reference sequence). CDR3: CAWRAPRDTYGYTF. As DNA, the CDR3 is TGTGCCTGGAGGGCCCCCCGGGACACATATGGCTACACCTTC.

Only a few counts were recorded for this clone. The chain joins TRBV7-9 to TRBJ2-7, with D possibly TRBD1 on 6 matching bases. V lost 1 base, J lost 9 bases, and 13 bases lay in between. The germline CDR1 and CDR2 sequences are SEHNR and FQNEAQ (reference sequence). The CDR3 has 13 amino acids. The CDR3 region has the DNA TGTGCCAGCAGCTTAGGGGGGCCGTGGGGGCAGTACTTC. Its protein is CASSLGGPWGQYF.

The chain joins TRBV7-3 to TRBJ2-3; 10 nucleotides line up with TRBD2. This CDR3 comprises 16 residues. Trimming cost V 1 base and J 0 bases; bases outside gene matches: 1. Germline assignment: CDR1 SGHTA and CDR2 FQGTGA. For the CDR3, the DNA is TGTGCCAGCAGCTTAATAGCGGGGGGTAGCACAGATACGCAGTATTTT. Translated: CASSLIAGGSTDTQYF.

CDR3: CASSTGDPNTGELFF. The DNA for the CDR3 is TGTGCCAGCAGTACAGGGGACCCGAACACCGGGGAGCTGTTTTTT. J is TRBJ2-2 and V is TRBV2, with 7 bases fitting TRBD1. Looked up from germline, CDR1 is SNHLY and CDR2 is FYNNEI. The CDR3 is made up of 15 amino acids. Losses at the gene ends were 5 bases for V and 0 bases for J; bases not matched to a gene: 3.

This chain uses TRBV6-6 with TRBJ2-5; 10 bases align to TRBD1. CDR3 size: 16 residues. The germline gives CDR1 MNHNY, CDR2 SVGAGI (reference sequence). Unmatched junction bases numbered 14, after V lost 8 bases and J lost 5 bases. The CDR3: CASHPTGGMKGETQYF. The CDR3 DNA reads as TGTGCCAGCCATCCGACAGGGGGCATGAAAGGGGAGACCCAGTACTTC.

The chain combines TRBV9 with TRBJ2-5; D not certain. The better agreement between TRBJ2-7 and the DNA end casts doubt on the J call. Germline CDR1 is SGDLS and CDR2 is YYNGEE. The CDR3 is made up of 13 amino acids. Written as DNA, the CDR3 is TGTGCCAGCAGCGTAGACAGCCCGCACGAGCAGTACTTC. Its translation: CASSVDSPHEQYF.

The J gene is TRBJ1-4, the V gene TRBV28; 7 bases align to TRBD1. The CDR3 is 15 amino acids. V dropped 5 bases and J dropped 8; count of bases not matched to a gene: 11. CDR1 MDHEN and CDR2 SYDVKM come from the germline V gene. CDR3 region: CASSPAPRGAEKLFF. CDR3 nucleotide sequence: TGTGCCAGCAGTCCTGCCCCCAGGGGGGCAGAAAAACTGTTTTTT.

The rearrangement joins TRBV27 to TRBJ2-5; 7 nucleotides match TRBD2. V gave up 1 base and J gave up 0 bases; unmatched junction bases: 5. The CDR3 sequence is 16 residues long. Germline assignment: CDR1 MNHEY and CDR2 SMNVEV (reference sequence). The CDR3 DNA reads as TGTGCCAGCAGTTTATTTTGGCGGGGGAACCAAGAGACCCAGTACTTC. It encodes CASSLFWRGNQETQYF.

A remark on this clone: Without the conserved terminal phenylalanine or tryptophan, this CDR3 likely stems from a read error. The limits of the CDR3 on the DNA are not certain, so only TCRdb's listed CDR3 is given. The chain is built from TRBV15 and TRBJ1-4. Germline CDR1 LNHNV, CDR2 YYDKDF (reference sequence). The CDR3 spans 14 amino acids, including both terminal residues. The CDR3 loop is CATSREEPGGFGGE.

In DNA, the CDR3 is TGTGCCTGGAGTGTTGACGAGGAGTGGGATCAGCCCCAGCATTTT. Amino acid sequence: CAWSVDEEWDQPQHF. The rearrangement uses TRBV30 and TRBJ1-5; D is uncertain. Germline CDR1 GTSNPN, CDR2 SVGIG (reference sequence). The CDR3 is 15 amino acids. V lost 0 bases to trimming and J lost 5 bases, with 14 bases between them.

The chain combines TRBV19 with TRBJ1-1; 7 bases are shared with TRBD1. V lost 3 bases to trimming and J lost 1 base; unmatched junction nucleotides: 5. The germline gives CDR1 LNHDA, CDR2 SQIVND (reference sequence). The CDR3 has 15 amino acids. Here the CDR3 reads CASSMSGGRNTEAFF. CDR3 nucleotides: TGTGCCAGTAGTATGTCAGGGGGTAGGAACACTGAAGCTTTCTTT. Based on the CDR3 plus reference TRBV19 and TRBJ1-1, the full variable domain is DGGITQSPKYLFRKEGQNVTLSCEQNLNHDAMYWYRQDPGQGLRLIYYSQIVNDFQKGDIAEGYSVSREKKESFPLTVTSAQKNPTAFYLCASSMSGGRNTEAFFGQGTRLTVV.

The CDR3: CASKVPTANYGYTF. CDR3 DNA sequence: TGTGCCAGCAAGGTCCCGACAGCAAACTATGGCTACACCTTC. The V gene is TRBV6-5, the J gene TRBJ1-2, with D possibly TRBD1 on 5 matching bases. CDR3 length: 14 amino acids. The V and J ends lost 7 bases and 2 bases respectively, with 14 bases between them. Looked up from germline, CDR1 is MNHEY and CDR2 is SVGAGI.

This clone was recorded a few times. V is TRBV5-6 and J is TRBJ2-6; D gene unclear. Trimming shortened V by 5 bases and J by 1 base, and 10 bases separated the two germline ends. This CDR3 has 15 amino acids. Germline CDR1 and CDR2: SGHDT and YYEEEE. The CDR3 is CASRQEPSGANVLTF. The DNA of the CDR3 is TGTGCCAGCAGGCAGGAACCTTCTGGGGCCAACGTCCTGACTTTC.

CDR3 sequence: CASSRKFSPSTGNYGYTF. In DNA, the CDR3 is TGTGCCAGCAGCAGAAAATTTAGCCCCTCTACAGGGAACTATGGCTACACCTTC. This chain joins TRBV7-8 and TRBJ1-2, with D possibly matching TRBD1 (6 bases). The CDR3 is made up of 18 amino acids. Trimming took off 5 bases at V and 2 bases at J, with 24 bases between the two ends. Germline V gene data show CDR1 as SGHVS and CDR2 as FQNEAQ.

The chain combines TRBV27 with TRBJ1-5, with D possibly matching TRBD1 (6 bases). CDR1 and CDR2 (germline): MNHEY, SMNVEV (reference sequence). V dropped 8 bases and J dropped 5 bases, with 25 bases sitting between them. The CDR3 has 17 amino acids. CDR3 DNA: TGTGCCAGCTCGCGCGGCAGGGGAGTAGTTATAGATCAGCCCCAGCATTTT. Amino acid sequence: CASSRGRGVVIDQPQHF.

This CDR3 is CASSLAGQINQPQHF. CDR3 DNA sequence: TGTGCCAGCAGCTTGGCAGGACAGATCAATCAGCCCCAGCATTTT. The rearrangement joins TRBV5-8 to TRBJ1-5, with a possible D match to TRBD1 (6 bases). The V gene lost 0 bases and the J gene lost 3 bases, with 10 bases spanning the gap. CDR1 is SGHTS and CDR2 is YDEGEE in the germline V gene. The CDR3 consists of 15 residues.

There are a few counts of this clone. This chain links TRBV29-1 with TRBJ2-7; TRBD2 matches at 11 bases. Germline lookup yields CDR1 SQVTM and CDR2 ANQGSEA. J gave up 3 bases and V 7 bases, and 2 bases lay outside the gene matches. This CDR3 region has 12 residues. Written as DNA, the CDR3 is TGCAGCGCCGGGACTAGCGGCTACGAGCAGTACTTC. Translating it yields CSAGTSGYEQYF.

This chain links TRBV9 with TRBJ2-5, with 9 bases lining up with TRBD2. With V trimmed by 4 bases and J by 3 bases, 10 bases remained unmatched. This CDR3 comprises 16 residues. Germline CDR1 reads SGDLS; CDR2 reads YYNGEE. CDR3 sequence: CASSPGGAGGEETQYF. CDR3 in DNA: TGTGCCAGCAGCCCCGGGGGAGCGGGGGGCGAAGAGACCCAGTACTTC.

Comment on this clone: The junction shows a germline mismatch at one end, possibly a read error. CDR3 bases: TGTGCCAGCAGCTTAGCGCCTACGGGACAGAACTTC. Amino acids: CASSLAPTGQNF. The chain links TRBV7-9 to TRBJ2-5, with TRBD1 matching over 7 bases. The germline V gene has CDR1 SEHNR and CDR2 FQNEAQ (reference sequence). The CDR3 runs to 12 residues.

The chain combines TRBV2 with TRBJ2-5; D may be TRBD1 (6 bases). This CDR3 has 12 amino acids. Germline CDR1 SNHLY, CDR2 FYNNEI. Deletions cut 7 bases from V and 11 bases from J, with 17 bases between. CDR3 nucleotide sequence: TGTGCCAGCATGGTTTTGGGGGCTAAGCAGTACTTC. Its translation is CASMVLGAKQYF.

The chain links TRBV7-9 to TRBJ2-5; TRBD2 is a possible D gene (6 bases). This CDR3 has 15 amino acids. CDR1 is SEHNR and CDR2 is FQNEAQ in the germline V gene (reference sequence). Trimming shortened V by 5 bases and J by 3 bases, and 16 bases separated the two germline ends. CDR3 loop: CASSAGRWREETQYF. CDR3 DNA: TGTGCCAGCAGCGCAGGACGGTGGAGGGAAGAGACCCAGTACTTC.

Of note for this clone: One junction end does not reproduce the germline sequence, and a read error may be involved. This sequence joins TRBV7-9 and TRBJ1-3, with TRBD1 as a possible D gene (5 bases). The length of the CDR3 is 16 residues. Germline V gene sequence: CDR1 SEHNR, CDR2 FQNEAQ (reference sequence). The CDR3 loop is CSSSGVGGATGNTIYF. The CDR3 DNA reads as TGTTCCAGCAGCGGGGTAGGAGGGGCGACCGGAAACACCATATATTTT.

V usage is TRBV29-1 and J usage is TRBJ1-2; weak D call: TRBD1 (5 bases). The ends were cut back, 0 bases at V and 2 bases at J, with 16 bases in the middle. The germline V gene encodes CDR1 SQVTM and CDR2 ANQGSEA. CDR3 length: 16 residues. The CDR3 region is CSVEDLAGFLNYGYTF. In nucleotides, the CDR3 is TGCAGCGTTGAAGATCTGGCAGGGTTTCTCAACTATGGCTACACCTTC. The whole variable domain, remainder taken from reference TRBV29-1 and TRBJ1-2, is SAVISQKPSRDICQRGTSLTIQCQVDSQVTMMFWYRQQPGQSLTLIATANQGSEATYESGFVIDKFPISRPNLTFSTLTVSNMSPEDSSIYLCSVEDLAGFLNYGYTFGSGTRLTVV.

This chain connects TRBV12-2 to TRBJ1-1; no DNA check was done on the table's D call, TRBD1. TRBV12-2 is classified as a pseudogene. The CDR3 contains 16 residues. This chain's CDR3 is CASRLLLLQGITEAFF. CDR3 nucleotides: TGTGCAAGTCGCTTACTCCTCTTACAGGGAATCACTGAAGCTTTCTTT.

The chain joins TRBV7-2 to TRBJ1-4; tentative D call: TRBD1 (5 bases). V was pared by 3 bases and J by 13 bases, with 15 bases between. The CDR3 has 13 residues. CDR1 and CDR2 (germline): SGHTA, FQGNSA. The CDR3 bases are TGTGCCAGCAGCTTGGGGTACCAGGGTGGACTGTTTTTT. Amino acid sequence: CASSLGYQGGLFF.

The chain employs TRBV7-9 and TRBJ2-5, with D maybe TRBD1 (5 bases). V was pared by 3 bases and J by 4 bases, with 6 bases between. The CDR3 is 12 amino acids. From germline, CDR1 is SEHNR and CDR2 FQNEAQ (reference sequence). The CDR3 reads CASSFTGETQYF. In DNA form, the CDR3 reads TGTGCCAGCAGCTTTACAGGAGAGACCCAGTACTTC.

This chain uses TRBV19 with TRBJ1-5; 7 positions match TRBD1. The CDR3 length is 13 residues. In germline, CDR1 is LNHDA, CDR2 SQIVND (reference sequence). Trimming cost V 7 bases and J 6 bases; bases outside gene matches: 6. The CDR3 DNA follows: TGTGCCAGTACTCCGGGACAGTTTCAGCCCCAGCATTTT. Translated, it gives CASTPGQFQPQHF.